The sequence of this T cell receptor beta chain was determined in a study of regulatory T cells in long-lasting Graves disease. Arm-PCR of CDR3 regions and iRepertoire HTBI primers were the basis on which TCR beta libraries were built. TCRdb independently ran MiXCR on the multiplex PCR reads; one entry per CDR3 protein. The repertoire has about 540,000 distinct CDR3 sequences, around an eighth of them found once; the top ten carry more than 8.5%. This clonotype has just a few counts. Time point here: newly diagnosed GD, antithyroid drugs for less than 3 months. PBMC RNA was the source of the TCR library. CDR1 MGHRA and CDR2 YSYEKL come from the germline V gene. The CDR3 extends over 15 amino acids. V was clipped by 0 bases and J by 9 bases, with 16 bases between them. This sample also belongs to another study, concerning T cells in Graves' hyperthyroidism and ophthalmopathy. In that study: The model forecast ophthalmopathy, anticipating it by a median roughly 6.5 months before onset.

The chain employs TRBV4-1 and TRBJ2-3, with a weak D call TRBD2 (5 bases). The sequence was collected from a man aged 25 to 40 with Graves disease. The sample was peripheral blood mononuclear cells (PBMCs), taken at new diagnosis, from a patient treated with antithyroid drugs. The CDR3 region has the DNA TGCGCCAGCAGCCAAGAAGAGCTAGCTGGCGGAACGCAGTATTTT. This translates into CASSQEELAGGTQYF.